This record looks at one T cell receptor (beta chain) sequence and its context. Trimming left V 3 bases short and J 12 bases short, with 16 bases between. The germline CDR1 and CDR2 sequences are SGHRS and YFSETQ. This CDR3 has 13 amino acids. The sample comes from a study of blood T cell repertoires in COVID-19. The protocol was immunoSEQ multiplex PCR, while the TCRdb copy is restricted to in-frame clones and leaves out a portion. The sample holds 280,000 or so clones, roughly 85% seen once. Participants' reported clinical history set cohort assignment. Recovered Cohort 3 donors showed two negative PCRs, clearance, or symptom resolution.

This clonotype was obtained from a young man who had recovered from COVID-19. The rearrangement joins TRBV5-1 to TRBJ1-3, with D tentatively TRBD1 (6 bases). Sequencing was done on a sample of PBMCs or T cells enriched from blood (not recorded which). CDR3 protein: CASSSGDTPNIYF. As DNA, the CDR3 is TGCGCCAGCAGCTCAGGGGACACACCTAACATATATTTT.